Listed below are T cell receptor beta chains from one sample, sequenced in a study of cytomegalovirus exposure and HLA in healthy donors. Here immunoSEQ multiplex PCR was the method, and the copy in TCRdb shows in-frame clones only, minus some. The profile shows about 160,000 clones, around 88% of them singletons. Material: PBMCs. The receptors originated from a woman younger than 35 in good health and CMV-seronegative. CDR3s include the opening cysteine and the closing phenylalanine or tryptophan. D genes are given only for firm matches. Only part of the rows carry a size: once, few, many, or a class if the clone is expanded.

v_call	j_call	d_call	clone_size	cdr3_aa	cdr3_nt
TRBV21-1	TRBJ2-7	.	.	CASSKMVKRLAGGLKASYEQYF	TGTGCCAGCAGCAAAATGGTTAAAAGACTAGCGGGAGGGTTAAAGGCCTCCTACGAGCAGTACTTC
TRBV5-1	TRBJ2-3	TRBD2	.	CASSLAGGRDADTQYF	TGCGCCAGCAGCTTGGCTGGCGGGAGGGACGCAGATACGCAGTATTTT
TRBV2	TRBJ2-7	TRBD2	once	CASSEALAGGYEQYF	TGTGCCAGCAGTGAAGCGCTAGCGGGGGGTTACGAGCAGTACTTC
TRBV27	TRBJ2-1	TRBD2	.	CASSPVGRGLADNEQFF	TGTGCCAGCAGCCCCGTCGGCCGGGGACTAGCGGACAATGAGCAGTTCTTC
TRBV7-6	TRBJ2-1	.	medium-sized	CASSSIELNEQFF	TGTGCCAGCAGCTCGATCGAGCTGAATGAGCAGTTCTTC
TRBV7-9	TRBJ2-1	TRBD2	once	CASSSNSGRDKSSYNEQFF	TGTGCCAGCAGCTCCAATAGCGGGAGGGACAAGTCGAGCTACAATGAGCAGTTCTTC
TRBV12-5	TRBJ1-2	.	.	CASGLVRLADSPYGYTF	TGTGCTAGTGGTTTGGTAAGGCTGGCGGATTCGCCGTATGGCTACACCTTC
TRBV29-1	TRBJ2-3	.	.	CSVPLLIHGDTQYF	TGCAGTGTCCCCTTACTAATCCATGGAGATACGCAGTATTTT
TRBV6-5	TRBJ1-2	.	.	CASSYSANRLFNGYTF	TGTGCCAGCAGTTACTCCGCGAACAGACTATTCAATGGCTACACCTTC
TRBV14	TRBJ2-3	TRBD2	.	CASSLSGGAADTQYF	TGTGCCAGCAGCCTAAGCGGGGGGGCAGCAGATACGCAGTATTTT
TRBV4-2	TRBJ2-1	.	.	CASSQDGGRRRFF	TGTGCCAGCAGCCAAGATGGAGGGAGAAGGCGGTTCTTC
TRBV7-3	TRBJ1-1	.	.	CASSFRGGYTEAFF	TGTGCCAGCAGCTTCCGCGGTGGGTACACTGAAGCTTTCTTT
TRBV5-1	TRBJ2-1	TRBD2	.	CASSLGLAGGPNEQFF	TGCGCCAGCAGCCTGGGACTAGCGGGAGGGCCAAATGAGCAGTTCTTC
TRBV27	TRBJ1-2	TRBD1	.	CASSPGTGFNYGYTF	TGTGCCAGCAGCCCAGGGACAGGCTTTAACTATGGCTACACCTTC
TRBV6-5	TRBJ1-4	TRBD1	few	CASTQSRDRGKLFF	TGTGCCAGCACCCAGAGCCGGGACAGGGGAAAACTGTTTTTT
TRBV5-4	TRBJ1-3	TRBD1	.	CASSLVGTGGDHTIYF	TGTGCCAGCAGCTTGGTCGGGACAGGGGGTGACCACACCATATATTTT
TRBV5-4	TRBJ1-2	.	.	CASSPSTGSFGGYTF	TGTGCCAGCAGCCCTTCCACGGGGTCCTTTGGTGGCTACACCTTC
TRBV15	TRBJ1-2	.	.	CATSTWTATNYGYTF	TGTGCCACCAGCACCTGGACAGCCACTAACTATGGCTACACCTTC
TRBV19	TRBJ2-2	TRBD1	once	CASSIGTGVNTGELFF	TGTGCCAGTAGTATCGGGACAGGAGTGAACACCGGGGAGCTGTTTTTT
TRBV4-1	TRBJ2-7	TRBD2	.	CASSPKGSGRTDYEQYF	TGCGCCAGCAGCCCCAAGGGAAGCGGGAGGACTGACTACGAGCAGTACTTC
TRBV30	TRBJ2-5	.	.	CAWSEAAQETQYF	TGTGCCTGGAGTGAAGCAGCGCAAGAGACCCAGTACTTC
TRBV18	TRBJ2-1	TRBD1	.	CASSPPTQTGTYNEQFF	TGTGCCAGCTCACCACCGACCCAGACAGGGACCTACAATGAGCAGTTCTTC
TRBV7-9	TRBJ1-2	.	few	CASSLVGRGGGYTF	TGTGCCAGCAGCTTAGTAGGACGGGGAGGAGGCTACACCTTC
TRBV6-5	TRBJ1-2	.	.	CASSYRTDYGYTF	TGTGCCAGCAGTTACCGGACTGACTATGGCTACACCTTC
TRBV5-5	TRBJ2-7	TRBD1	.	CASSGDSSTYEQYF	TGTGCCAGCAGCGGGGACAGCTCTACCTACGAGCAGTACTTC
TRBV12-5	TRBJ2-7	.	.	CASGLWDTLRTYF	TGTGCTAGTGGTTTATGGGATACCCTTCGGACTTACTTC
TRBV13	TRBJ2-7	.	.	CASSFGRATYEQYF	TGTGCCAGCAGCTTCGGCAGGGCTACCTACGAGCAGTACTTC
TRBV5-1	TRBJ1-2	TRBD1	.	CASRRTGDSYGYTF	TGCGCCAGCAGACGGACAGGGGACTCCTATGGCTACACCTTC
TRBV7-2	TRBJ2-7	.	.	CASRQNRGSYEQYF	TGTGCCAGCAGGCAGAACCGGGGTTCCTACGAGCAGTACTTC
TRBV9	TRBJ2-1	TRBD2	.	CASSAGTSGSGGNEQFF	TGTGCCAGCAGCGCCGGGACTAGCGGGAGCGGTGGCAATGAGCAGTTCTTC
TRBV7-9	TRBJ1-1	TRBD1	once	CASSPRGQLNTEAFF	TGTGCCAGCAGCCCCCGGGGACAGCTCAACACTGAAGCTTTCTTT
TRBV13	TRBJ2-7	.	.	CASSGARRGGTYEQYF	TGTGCCAGCAGCGGGGCCCGTAGGGGCGGTACCTACGAGCAGTACTTC
TRBV7-3	TRBJ1-1	TRBD1	.	CASSSRTGGTEAFF	TGTGCCAGCAGCTCCCGGACAGGGGGCACTGAAGCTTTCTTT
TRBV5-4	TRBJ2-1	.	once	CASSLGGGRSYNEQFF	TGTGCCAGCAGCTTGGGGGGCGGCAGGTCCTACAATGAGCAGTTCTTC
TRBV5-1	TRBJ2-3	TRBD2	.	CASRAGGRKDTQYF	TGCGCCAGCAGGGCGGGGGGGCGGAAAGATACGCAGTATTTT
TRBV4-1	TRBJ1-5	TRBD1	.	CASSQGEIQGFGPQHF	TGCGCCAGCAGCCAAGGGGAGATACAGGGGTTCGGGCCCCAGCATTTT
TRBV10-2	TRBJ2-7	TRBD2	.	CASEPGLEFSYEQYF	TGCGCCAGCGAACCGGGACTAGAGTTTTCCTACGAGCAGTACTTC
TRBV5-6	TRBJ2-6	.	.	CASSLTGISGANVLTF	TGTGCCAGCAGCTTAACAGGGATCTCTGGGGCCAACGTCCTGACTTTC
TRBV9	TRBJ1-2	TRBD1	.	CASSVEPDRAPRFGYTF	TGTGCCAGCAGCGTCGAACCGGACAGGGCTCCCCGGTTTGGCTACACCTTC
TRBV6-5	TRBJ1-2	.	.	CASSGREEGGYGYTF	TGTGCCAGCAGTGGCCGGGAGGAGGGCGGCTATGGCTACACCTTC
TRBV9	TRBJ2-1	.	.	CASSTSLNEQFF	TGTGCCAGCAGTACTTCCTTGAATGAGCAGTTCTTC
TRBV7-9	TRBJ1-1	.	.	CASRGRGAEAFF	TGTGCCAGCAGAGGACGGGGGGCTGAAGCTTTCTTT
TRBV9	TRBJ2-6	.	.	CASSVEADPSSVLTF	TGTGCCAGCAGCGTAGAGGCGGATCCTTCGTCCGTCCTGACTTTC
TRBV6-5	TRBJ2-1	.	.	CASSYNYNEQFF	TGTGCCAGCAGTTATAATTACAATGAGCAGTTCTTC
TRBV6-6	TRBJ2-7	.	few	CASSDIYEQYF	TGTGCCAGCAGTGACATCTACGAGCAGTACTTC
TRBV29-1	TRBJ2-7	TRBD1	.	CAGQGPYEQYF	TGCGCGGGACAGGGACCCTACGAGCAGTACTTC
TRBV19	TRBJ1-5	.	.	CASSIREGGGQPQHF	TGTGCCAGTAGTATTCGGGAGGGAGGAGGTCAGCCCCAGCATTTT
TRBV11-2	TRBJ1-2	.	.	CASSYGQWIYGYTF	TGTGCCAGCAGCTATGGACAGTGGATCTATGGCTACACCTTC